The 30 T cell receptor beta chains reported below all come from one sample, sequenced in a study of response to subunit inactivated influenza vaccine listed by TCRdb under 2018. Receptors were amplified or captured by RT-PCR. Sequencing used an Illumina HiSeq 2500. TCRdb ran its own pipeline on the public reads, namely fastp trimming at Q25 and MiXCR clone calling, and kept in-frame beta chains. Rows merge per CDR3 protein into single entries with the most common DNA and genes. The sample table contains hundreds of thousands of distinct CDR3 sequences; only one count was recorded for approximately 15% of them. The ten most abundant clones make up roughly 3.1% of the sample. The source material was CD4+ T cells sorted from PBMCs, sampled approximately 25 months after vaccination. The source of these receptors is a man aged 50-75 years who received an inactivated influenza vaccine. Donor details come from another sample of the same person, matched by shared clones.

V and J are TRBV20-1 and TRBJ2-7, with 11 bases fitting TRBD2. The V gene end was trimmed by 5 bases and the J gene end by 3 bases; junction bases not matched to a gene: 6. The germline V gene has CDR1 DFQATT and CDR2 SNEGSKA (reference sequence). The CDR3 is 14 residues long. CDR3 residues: CSADSGRAGYEQYF. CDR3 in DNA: TGCAGTGCTGATAGCGGGAGGGCCGGCTACGAGCAGTACTTC.

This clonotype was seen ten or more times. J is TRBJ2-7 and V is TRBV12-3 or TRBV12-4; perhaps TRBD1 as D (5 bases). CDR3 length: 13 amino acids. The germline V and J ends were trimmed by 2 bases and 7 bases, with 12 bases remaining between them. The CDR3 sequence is CASSLRSGREQYF. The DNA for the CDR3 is TGTGCCAGCAGTTTACGTTCAGGGCGGGAGCAGTACTTC.

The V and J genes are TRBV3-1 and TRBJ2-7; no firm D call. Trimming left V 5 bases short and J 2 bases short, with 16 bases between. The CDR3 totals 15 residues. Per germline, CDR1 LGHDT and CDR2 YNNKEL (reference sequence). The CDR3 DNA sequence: TGTGCCAGCAGCAAGCAGGTCCCTTGGACCTACGAGCAGTACTTC. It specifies CASSKQVPWTYEQYF.

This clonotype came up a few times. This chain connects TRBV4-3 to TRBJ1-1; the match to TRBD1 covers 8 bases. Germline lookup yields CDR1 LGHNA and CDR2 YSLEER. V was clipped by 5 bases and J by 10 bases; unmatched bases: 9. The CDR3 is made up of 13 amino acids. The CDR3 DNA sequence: TGCGCCAGCAGCGCCACAGGGGGAGAGAGAGCTTTCTTT. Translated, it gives CASSATGGERAFF.

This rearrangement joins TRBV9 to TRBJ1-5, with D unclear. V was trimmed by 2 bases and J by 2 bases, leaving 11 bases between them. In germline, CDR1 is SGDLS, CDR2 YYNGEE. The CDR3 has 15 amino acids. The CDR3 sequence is CASSVAPDRNQPQHF. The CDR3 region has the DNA TGTGCCAGCAGCGTCGCCCCGGACCGCAATCAGCCCCAGCATTTT. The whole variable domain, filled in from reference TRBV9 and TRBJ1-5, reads DSGVTQTPKHLITATGQRVTLRCSPRSGDLSVYWYQQSLDQGLQFLIQYYNGEERAKGNILERFSAQQFPDLHSELNLSSLELGDSALYFCASSVAPDRNQPQHFGDGTRLSIL.

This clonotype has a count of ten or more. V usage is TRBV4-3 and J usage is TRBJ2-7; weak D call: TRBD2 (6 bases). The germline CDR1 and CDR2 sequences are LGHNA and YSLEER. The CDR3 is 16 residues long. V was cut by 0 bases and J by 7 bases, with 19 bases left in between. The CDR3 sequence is CASSQDWRVRRGEQYF. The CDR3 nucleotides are TGCGCCAGCAGCCAAGATTGGAGGGTCCGTCGGGGGGAGCAGTACTTC.

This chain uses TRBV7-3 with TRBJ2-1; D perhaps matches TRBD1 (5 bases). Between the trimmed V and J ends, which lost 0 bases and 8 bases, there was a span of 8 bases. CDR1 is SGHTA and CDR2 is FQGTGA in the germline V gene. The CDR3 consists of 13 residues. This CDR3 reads CASSLTIRDEQFF. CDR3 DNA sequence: TGTGCCAGCAGCTTAACCATCAGGGATGAGCAGTTCTTC.

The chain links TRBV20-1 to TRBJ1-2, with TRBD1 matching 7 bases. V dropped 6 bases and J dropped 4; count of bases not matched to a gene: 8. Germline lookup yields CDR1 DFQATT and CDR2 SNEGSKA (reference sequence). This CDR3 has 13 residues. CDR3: CSAWDRSSYGYTF. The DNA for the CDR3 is TGCAGTGCGTGGGACAGATCTAGCTATGGCTACACCTTC.

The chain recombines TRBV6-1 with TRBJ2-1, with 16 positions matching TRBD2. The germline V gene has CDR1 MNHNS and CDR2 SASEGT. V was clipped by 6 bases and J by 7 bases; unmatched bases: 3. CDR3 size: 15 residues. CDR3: CASRQGLAGGNEQFF. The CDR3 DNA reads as TGTGCCAGCAGACAGGGACTAGCGGGGGGGAATGAGCAGTTCTTC.

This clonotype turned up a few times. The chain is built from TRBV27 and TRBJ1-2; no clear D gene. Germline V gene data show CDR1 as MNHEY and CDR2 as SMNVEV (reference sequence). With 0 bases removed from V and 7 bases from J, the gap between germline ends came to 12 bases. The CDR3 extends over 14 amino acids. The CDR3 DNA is TGTGCCAGCAGTTTATCGTGGGAGGGTGGTGGCTACACCTTC. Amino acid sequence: CASSLSWEGGGYTF.

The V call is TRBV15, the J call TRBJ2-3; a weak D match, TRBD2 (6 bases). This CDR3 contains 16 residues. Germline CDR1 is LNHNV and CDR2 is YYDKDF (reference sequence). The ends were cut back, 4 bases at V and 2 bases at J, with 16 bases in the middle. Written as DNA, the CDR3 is TGTGCCACCAGCACTTTCCGGGGGTCTCCCACAGATACGCAGTATTTT. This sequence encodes CATSTFRGSPTDTQYF.

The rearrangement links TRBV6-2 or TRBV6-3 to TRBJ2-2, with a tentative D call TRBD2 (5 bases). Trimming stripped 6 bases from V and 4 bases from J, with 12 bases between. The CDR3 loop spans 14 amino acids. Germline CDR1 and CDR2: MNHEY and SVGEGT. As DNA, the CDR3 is TGTGCCAGCAGCTACCGGCGGGTCACCGGGGAGCTGTTTTTT. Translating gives CASSYRRVTGELFF.

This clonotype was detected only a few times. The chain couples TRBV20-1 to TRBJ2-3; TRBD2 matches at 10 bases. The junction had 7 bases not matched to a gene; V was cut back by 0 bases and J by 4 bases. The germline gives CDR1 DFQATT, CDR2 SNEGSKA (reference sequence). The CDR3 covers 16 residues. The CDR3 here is CSARDPLAGAPDTQYF. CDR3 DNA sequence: TGCAGTGCTAGAGACCCCCTAGCGGGAGCTCCAGATACGCAGTATTTT.

CDR3 residues: CAISDSGPFSNQPQHF. The CDR3 DNA reads as TGTGCCATCAGTGATTCGGGACCCTTCAGCAATCAGCCCCAGCATTTT. This chain joins TRBV10-3 and TRBJ1-5; TRBD1 might be the D (5 bases). V gave up 3 bases and J gave up 1 base, with 13 bases separating them. CDR1 ENHRY and CDR2 SYGVKD come from the germline V gene. The CDR3 contains 16 residues.

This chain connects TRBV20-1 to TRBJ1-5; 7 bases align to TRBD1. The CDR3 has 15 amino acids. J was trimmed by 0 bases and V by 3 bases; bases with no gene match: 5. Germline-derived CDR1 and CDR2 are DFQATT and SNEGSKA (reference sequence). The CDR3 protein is CSARLGTDSNQPQHF. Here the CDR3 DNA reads TGCAGTGCTAGGTTGGGGACAGATAGCAATCAGCCCCAGCATTTT.

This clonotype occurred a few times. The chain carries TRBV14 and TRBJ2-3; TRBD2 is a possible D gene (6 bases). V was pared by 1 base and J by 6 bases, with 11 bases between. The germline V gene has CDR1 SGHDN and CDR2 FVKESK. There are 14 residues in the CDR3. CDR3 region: CASSQAGGVDTQYF. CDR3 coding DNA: TGTGCCAGCAGCCAAGCGGGCGGGGTTGATACGCAGTATTTT.

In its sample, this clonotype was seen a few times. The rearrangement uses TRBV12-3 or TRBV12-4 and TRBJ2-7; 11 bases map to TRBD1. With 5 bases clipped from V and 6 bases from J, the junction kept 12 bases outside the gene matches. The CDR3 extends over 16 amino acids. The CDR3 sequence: CASSQSGQGARGEQYF. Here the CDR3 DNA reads TGTGCCAGCAGTCAAAGTGGACAGGGGGCGAGAGGCGAGCAGTACTTC.

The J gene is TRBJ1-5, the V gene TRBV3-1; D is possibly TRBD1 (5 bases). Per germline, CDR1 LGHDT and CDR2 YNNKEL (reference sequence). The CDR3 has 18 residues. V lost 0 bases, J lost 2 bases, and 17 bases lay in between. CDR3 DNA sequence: TGTGCCAGCAGCCAAGACGCAGGTGGGGGATTCGGCAATCAGCCCCAGCATTTT. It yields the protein CASSQDAGGGFGNQPQHF.

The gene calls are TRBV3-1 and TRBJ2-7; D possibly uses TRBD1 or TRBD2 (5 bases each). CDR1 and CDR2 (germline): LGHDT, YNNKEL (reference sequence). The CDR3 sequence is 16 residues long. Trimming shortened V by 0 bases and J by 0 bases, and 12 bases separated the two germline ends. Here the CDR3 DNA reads TGTGCCAGCAGCCAAGATTGGACTGGACACTCCTACGAGCAGTACTTC. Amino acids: CASSQDWTGHSYEQYF.

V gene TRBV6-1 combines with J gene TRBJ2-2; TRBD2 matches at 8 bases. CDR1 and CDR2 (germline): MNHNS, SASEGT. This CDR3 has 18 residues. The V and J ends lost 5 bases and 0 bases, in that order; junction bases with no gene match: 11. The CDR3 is CASSRGSSGGANTGELFF. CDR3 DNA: TGTGCCAGCAGTCGTGGTAGCAGCGGGGGTGCGAACACCGGGGAGCTGTTTTTT.

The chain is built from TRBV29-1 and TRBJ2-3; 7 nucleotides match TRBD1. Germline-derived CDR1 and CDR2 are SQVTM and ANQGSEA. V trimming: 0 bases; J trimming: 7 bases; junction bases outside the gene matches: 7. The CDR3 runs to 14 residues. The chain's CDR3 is CSVEEQGKRYTQYF. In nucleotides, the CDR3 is TGCAGCGTTGAAGAACAGGGGAAAAGGTATACGCAGTATTTT.

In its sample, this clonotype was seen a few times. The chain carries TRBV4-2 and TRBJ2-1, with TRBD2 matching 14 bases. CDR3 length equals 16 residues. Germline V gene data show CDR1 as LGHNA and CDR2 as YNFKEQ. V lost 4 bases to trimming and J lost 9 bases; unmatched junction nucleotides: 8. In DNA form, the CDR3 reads TGTGCCAGCAGCCTAGGGACTAGCGGGAGAGAAGGTGAGCAGTTCTTC. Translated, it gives CASSLGTSGREGEQFF.

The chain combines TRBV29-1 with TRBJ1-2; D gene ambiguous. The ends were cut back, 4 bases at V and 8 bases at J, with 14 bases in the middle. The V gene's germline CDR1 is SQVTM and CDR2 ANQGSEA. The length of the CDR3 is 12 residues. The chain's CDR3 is CSVVGQGWGYTF. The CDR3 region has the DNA TGCAGCGTTGTTGGTCAAGGGTGGGGCTACACCTTC.

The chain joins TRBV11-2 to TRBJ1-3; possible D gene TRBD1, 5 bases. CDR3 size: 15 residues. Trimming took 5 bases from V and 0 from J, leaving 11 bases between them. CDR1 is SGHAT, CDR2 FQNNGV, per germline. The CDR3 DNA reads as TGTGCCAGCAGCGCCCAACAGGCCTCTGGAAACACCATATATTTT. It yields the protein CASSAQQASGNTIYF.

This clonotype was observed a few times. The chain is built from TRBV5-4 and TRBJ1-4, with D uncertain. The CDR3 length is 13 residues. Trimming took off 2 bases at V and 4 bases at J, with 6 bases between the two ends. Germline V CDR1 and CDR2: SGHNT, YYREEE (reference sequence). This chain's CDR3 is CASSFQDNEKLFF. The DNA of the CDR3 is TGTGCCAGCAGCTTTCAGGATAATGAAAAACTGTTTTTT.

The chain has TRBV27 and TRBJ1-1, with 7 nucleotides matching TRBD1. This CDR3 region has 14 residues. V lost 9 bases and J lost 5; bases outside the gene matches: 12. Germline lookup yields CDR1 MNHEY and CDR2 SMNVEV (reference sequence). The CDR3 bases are TGTGCCAGGATACGACAGGGAAGAGAAACTGAAGCTTTCTTT. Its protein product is CARIRQGRETEAFF.

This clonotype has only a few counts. CDR3 DNA sequence: TGTGCCAGCAGCCAAGATCGTACATCCGGGGAGCTGTTTTTT. Protein sequence: CASSQDRTSGELFF. The J gene is TRBJ2-2, the V gene TRBV4-2; D remains ambiguous. The germline gives CDR1 LGHNA, CDR2 YNFKEQ. The V end was cut by 0 bases, the J end by 6 bases, with 8 bases between. The CDR3 loop spans 14 amino acids.

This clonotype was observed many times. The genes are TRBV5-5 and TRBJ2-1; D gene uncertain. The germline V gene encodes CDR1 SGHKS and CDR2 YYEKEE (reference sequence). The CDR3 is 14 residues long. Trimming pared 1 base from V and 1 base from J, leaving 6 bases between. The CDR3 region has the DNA TGTGCCAGCAGCTTGACAGATTCCTACAATGAGCAGTTCTTC. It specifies CASSLTDSYNEQFF.

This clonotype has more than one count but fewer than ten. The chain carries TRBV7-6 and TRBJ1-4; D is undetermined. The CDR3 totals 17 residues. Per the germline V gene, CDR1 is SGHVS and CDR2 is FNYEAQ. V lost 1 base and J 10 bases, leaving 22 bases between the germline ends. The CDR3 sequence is CASSLEPALKFAGKLFF. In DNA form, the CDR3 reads TGTGCCAGCAGCTTAGAACCGGCGCTTAAATTCGCCGGAAAACTGTTTTTT.

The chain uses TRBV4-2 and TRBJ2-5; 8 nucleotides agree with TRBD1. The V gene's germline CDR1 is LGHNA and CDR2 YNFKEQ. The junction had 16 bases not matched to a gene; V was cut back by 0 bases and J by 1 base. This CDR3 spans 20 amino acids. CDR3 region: CASSQDSIRGGGTGQETQYF. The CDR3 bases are TGTGCCAGCAGCCAAGATAGTATTCGTGGAGGTGGGACAGGCCAAGAGACCCAGTACTTC.